The 2 T cell receptor beta chains below come from one sample, sequenced in a study of blood T cells in healthy people across ages. A second PCR, run for 7 to 11 cycles, used a sample-barcoded 5' primer plus a J-beta primer mix. TCRdb reprocessed the 5' RACE reads with MiXCR, giving one entry per CDR3 protein. Of 630,000 or so distinct CDR3 sequences in the sample, about 32% were seen once. Input material: blood. These receptors were obtained from an elderly woman in good health.

The chain uses TRBV2 and TRBJ1-6; D is ambiguous. This CDR3 has 14 residues. Germline CDR1 and CDR2: SNHLY and FYNNEI. Between the trimmed V and J ends, which lost 6 bases and 0 bases, there was a span of 6 bases. CDR3 nucleotides: TGTGCCAGCAGCGCCTTCTCCTATAATTCACCCCTCCACTTT. It specifies CASSAFSYNSPLHF. Filled out from reference TRBV2 and TRBJ1-6, the complete variable domain reads EPEVTQTPSHQVTQMGQEVILRCVPISNHLYFYWYRQILGQKVEFLVSFYNNEISEKSEIFDDQFSVERPDGSNFTLKIRSTKLEDSAMYFCASSAFSYNSPLHFGNGTRLTVT.

This clonotype was observed at least ten times. The V and J genes are TRBV30 and TRBJ2-6, with D unclear. V was shortened by 2 bases and J by 1 base, with 9 bases between the two germline ends. The length of the CDR3 is 15 residues. The germline V gene encodes CDR1 GTSNPN and CDR2 SVGIG (reference sequence). The CDR3 sequence is CAWSHRASGANVLTF. CDR3 nucleotides: TGTGCCTGGAGTCATCGGGCTTCTGGGGCCAACGTCCTGACTTTC.